This T cell receptor beta chain was sequenced for a study of T-cell reconstitution after alpha-beta-depleted transplantation in children. Trimming pared 5 bases from V and 2 bases from J, leaving 22 bases between. Germline values: CDR1 SGHAT, CDR2 FQNNGV. The CDR3 is 17 residues long. Unique molecular identifiers featured in how the TCRbeta library was prepared. TCRdb processed the PCR reads anew with MiXCR; each CDR3 protein has one entry. The data contain about 300,000 distinct CDR3 sequences, 9.5% to 13% of them singletons. A note on this clonotype: The antigen remains unidentified.

Study findings and constraints: Recipient T cells and thymic progenitors that survived gave rise to the high TCRbeta diversity observed at day 60 in some patients. At one year after transplant, newly produced T cells mostly accounted for T-cell counts and diversity. In patients about two months after transplant, alpha-beta T cells reportedly arose from several hundred expanded graft clones.

The sequenced sample was PBMCs, obtained before TCRalphabeta/CD19-depleted stem cell transplant. V and J are TRBV11-2 and TRBJ2-7; D ambiguous. This TCR was sampled from a boy younger than two with acute myeloid leukemia, due to receive a stem cell transplant. The CDR3 sequence is CASSPLDPRLTPYEQYF. As DNA, the CDR3 is TGTGCCAGCAGCCCCCTAGATCCCAGATTAACCCCCTACGAGCAGTACTTC.